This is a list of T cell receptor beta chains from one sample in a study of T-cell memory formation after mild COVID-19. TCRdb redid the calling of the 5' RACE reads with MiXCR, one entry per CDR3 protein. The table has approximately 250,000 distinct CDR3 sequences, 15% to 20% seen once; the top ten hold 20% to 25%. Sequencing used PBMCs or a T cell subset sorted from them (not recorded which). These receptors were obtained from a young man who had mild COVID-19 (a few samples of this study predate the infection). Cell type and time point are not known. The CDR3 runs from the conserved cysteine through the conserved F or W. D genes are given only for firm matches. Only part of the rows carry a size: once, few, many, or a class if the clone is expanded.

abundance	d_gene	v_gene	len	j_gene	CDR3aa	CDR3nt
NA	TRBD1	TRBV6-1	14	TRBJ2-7	CASNRDRGRYEQYF	TGTGCCAGTAACCGGGACAGGGGGCGGTACGAGCAGTACTTC
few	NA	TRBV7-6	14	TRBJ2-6	CASSFVSGANVLTF	TGTGCCAGCAGCTTCGTCTCTGGGGCCAACGTCCTGACTTTC
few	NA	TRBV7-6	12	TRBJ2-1	CASSGTGDEQFF	TGTGCCAGCAGCGGGACGGGAGATGAGCAGTTCTTC
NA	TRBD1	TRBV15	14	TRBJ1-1	CATSMDRTNTEAFF	TGTGCCACCAGCATGGACAGGACGAACACTGAAGCTTTCTTT
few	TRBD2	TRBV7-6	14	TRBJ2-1	CASSLGTSGTRQFF	TGTGCCAGCAGCTTAGGGACTAGCGGGACTAGGCAGTTCTTC
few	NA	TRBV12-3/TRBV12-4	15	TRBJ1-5	CASSPMGGGRQPQHF	TGTGCCAGCAGTCCCATGGGAGGAGGGAGACAGCCCCAGCATTTT
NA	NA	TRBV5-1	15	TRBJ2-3	CASSLGQARPDTQYF	TGCGCCAGCAGCTTGGGTCAGGCCCGTCCAGATACGCAGTATTTT
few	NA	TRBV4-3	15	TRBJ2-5	CASSQDPGLPETQYF	TGCGCCAGCAGCCAAGACCCTGGCCTTCCGGAGACCCAGTACTTC
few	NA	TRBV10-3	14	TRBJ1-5	CAISESQGNQPQHF	TGTGCCATCAGTGAGTCTCAGGGGAATCAGCCCCAGCATTTT
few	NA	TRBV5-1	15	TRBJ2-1	CASSFETGPYNEQFF	TGCGCCAGCAGCTTCGAGACCGGCCCCTACAATGAGCAGTTCTTC
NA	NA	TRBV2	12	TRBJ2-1	CASSEGSDEQFF	TGTGCCAGCAGTGAGGGTTCCGATGAGCAGTTCTTC
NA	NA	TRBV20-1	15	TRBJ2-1	CSARDEGLGDNEQFF	TGCAGTGCTAGAGACGAAGGCCTTGGGGACAATGAGCAGTTCTTC
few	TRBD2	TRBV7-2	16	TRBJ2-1	CASSLFRGGVYNEQFF	TGTGCCAGCAGCTTATTTCGCGGGGGGGTCTACAATGAGCAGTTCTTC
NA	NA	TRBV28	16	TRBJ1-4	CASSPRTAATNEKLFF	TGTGCCAGCAGTCCCCGGACAGCCGCAACTAATGAAAAACTGTTTTTT
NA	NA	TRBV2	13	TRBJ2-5	CASRENSQETQYF	TGTGCCAGCAGAGAGAACAGTCAAGAGACCCAGTACTTC
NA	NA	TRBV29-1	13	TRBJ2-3	CSVARASTDTQYF	TGCAGCGTTGCCCGGGCTAGCACAGATACGCAGTATTTT
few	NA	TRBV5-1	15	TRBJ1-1	CASSLQGVGDTEAFF	TGCGCCAGCAGCTTGCAGGGCGTCGGGGATACTGAAGCTTTCTTT
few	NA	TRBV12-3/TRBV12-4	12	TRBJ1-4	CASMRLGKKLFF	TGTGCCAGCATGAGGCTCGGCAAAAAACTGTTTTTT
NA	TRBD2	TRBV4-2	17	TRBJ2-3	CASSQEAGGRGTDTQYF	TGTGCCAGCAGCCAAGAGGCGGGGGGGCGTGGCACAGATACGCAGTATTTT
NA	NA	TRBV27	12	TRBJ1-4	CASSQVGGKLFF	TGTGCCAGCAGTCAAGTCGGGGGAAAACTGTTTTTT
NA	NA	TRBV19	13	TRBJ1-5	CASAWGMNQPQHF	TGTGCCAGTGCATGGGGGATGAATCAGCCCCAGCATTTT
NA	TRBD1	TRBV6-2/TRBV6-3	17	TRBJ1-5	CASSLDRRALFNQSQHF	TGTGCCAGCAGTTTGGACAGGCGAGCCCTGTTCAATCAGTCCCAGCATTTT
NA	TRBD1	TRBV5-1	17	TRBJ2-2	CASSLPSVTGAEGELFF	TGCGCCAGCAGCTTGCCATCCGTGACAGGGGCCGAGGGGGAGCTGTTTTTT
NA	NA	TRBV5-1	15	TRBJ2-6	CASSFAYSGANVLTF	TGCGCCAGCAGCTTCGCCTACTCTGGGGCCAACGTCCTGACTTTC
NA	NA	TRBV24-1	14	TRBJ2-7	CATSDFSVKGKRSF	TGTGCCACCAGTGATTTTTCTGTTAAGGGCAAACGAAGCTTC
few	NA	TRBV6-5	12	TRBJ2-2	CASSWPTGELFF	TGTGCCAGCAGTTGGCCCACCGGGGAGCTGTTTTTT
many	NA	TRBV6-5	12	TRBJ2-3	CASSPTADTQYF	TGTGCCAGCAGTCCTACAGCAGATACGCAGTATTTT
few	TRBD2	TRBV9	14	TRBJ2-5	CASSVGGGQETQYF	TGTGCCAGCAGCGTAGGCGGGGGGCAAGAGACCCAGTACTTC